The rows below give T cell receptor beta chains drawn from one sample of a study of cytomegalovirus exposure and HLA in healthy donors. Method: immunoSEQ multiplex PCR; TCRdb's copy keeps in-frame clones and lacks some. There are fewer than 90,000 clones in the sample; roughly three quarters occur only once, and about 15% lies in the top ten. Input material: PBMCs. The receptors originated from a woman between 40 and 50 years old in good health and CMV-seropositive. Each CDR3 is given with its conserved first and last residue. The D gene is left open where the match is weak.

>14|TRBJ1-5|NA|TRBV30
CAWGADSRNQPQHF
TGTGCCTGGGGGGCGGACAGCCGAAATCAGCCCCAGCATTTT
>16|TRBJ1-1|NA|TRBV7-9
CASSVTRTTLGTEAFF
TGTGCCAGCAGCGTAACTCGGACTACCCTGGGGACTGAAGCTTTCTTT
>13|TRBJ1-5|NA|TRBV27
CASSLTRNQPQHF
TGTGCCAGCAGTTTAACTCGAAATCAGCCCCAGCATTTT
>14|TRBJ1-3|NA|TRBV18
CASSPSGAGNTIYF
TGTGCCAGCTCACCGTCGGGGGCTGGAAACACCATATATTTT
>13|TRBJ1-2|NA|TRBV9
CASSVAAQGGYTF
TGTGCCAGCAGCGTAGCTGCCCAGGGGGGCTACACCTTC
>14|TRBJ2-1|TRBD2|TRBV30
CAWSASGGYHEQFF
TGTGCCTGGAGCGCTAGCGGGGGGTACCATGAGCAGTTCTTC
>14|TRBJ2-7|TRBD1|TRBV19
CASSIASGQYEQYF
TGTGCCAGTAGTATAGCCTCGGGACAGTACGAGCAGTACTTC
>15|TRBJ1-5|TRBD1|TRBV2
CASSEGQVNKQPQHF
TGTGCCAGCAGCGAGGGACAGGTCAATAAACAGCCCCAGCATTTT
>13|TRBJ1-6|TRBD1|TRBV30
CAAQGSWGSPLHF
TGTGCCGCACAGGGGAGCTGGGGTTCACCCCTCCACTTT
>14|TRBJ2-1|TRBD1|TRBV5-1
CASSLGDRANEQFF
TGCGCCAGCAGCTTGGGAGACAGGGCCAATGAGCAGTTCTTC
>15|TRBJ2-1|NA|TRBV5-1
CASSPTPGYYNEQFF
TGCGCCAGCAGCCCCACTCCGGGGTATTACAATGAGCAGTTCTTC
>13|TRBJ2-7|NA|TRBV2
CASSTDTSYEQYF
TGTGCCAGCAGTACGGACACATCCTACGAGCAGTACTTC